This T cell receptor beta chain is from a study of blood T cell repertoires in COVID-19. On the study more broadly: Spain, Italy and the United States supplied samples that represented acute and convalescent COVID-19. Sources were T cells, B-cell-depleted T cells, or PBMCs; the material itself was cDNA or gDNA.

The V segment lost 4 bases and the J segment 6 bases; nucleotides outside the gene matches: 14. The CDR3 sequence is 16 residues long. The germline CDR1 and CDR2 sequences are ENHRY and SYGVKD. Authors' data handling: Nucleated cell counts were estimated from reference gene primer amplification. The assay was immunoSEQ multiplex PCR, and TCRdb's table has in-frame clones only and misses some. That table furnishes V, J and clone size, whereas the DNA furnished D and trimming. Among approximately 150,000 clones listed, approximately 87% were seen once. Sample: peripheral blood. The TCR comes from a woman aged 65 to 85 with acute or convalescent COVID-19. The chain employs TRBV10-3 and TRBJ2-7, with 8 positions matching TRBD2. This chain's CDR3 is CAISAWVAGTLGEQYF. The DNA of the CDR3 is TGTGCCATCAGTGCTTGGGTAGCGGGAACTCTGGGCGAGCAGTACTTC.